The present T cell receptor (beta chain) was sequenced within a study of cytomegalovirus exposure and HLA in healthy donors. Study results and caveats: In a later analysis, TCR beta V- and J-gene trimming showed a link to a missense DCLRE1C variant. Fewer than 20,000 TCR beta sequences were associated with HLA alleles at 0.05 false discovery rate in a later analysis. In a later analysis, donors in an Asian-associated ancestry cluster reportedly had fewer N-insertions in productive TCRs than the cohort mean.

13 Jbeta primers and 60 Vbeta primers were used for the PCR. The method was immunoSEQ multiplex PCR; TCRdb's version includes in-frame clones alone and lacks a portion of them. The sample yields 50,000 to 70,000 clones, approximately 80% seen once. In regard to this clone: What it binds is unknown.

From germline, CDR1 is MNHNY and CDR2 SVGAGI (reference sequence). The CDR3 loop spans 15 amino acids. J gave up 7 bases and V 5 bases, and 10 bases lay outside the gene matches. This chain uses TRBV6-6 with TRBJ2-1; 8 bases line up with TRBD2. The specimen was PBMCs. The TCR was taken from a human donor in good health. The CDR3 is CASSPRGGGRNEQFF. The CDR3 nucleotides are TGTGCCAGCAGTCCCCGGGGGGGCGGGAGAAATGAGCAGTTCTTC.